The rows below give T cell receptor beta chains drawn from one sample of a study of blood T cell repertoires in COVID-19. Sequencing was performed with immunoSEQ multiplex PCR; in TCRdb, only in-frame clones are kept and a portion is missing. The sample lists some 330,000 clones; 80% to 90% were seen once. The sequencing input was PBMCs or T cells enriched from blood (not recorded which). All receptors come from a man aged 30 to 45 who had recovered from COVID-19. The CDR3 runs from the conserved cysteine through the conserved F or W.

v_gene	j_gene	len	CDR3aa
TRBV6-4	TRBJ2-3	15	CASSEIAGSTDTQYF
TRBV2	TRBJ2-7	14	CASTYTSPVHEQYF
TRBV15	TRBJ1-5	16	CATSRKTEYSNQPQHF
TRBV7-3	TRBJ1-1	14	CASSLTDRGTEAFF
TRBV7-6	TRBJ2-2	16	CASSRSESGGVRELFF
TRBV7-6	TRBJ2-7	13	CASSFGTEDEQYF
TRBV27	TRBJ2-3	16	CASSLLQGSVQDTQYF
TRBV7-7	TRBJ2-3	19	CASSKNPTGTGGITDTQYF
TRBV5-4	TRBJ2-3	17	CASSLVPRGSIGDTQYF
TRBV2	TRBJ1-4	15	CASSDPTVSNEKLFF
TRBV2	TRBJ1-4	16	CASSGTVGRVLKKLFF
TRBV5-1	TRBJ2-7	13	CASSFGVIYEQYF
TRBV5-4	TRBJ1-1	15	CASSLPGGMNTEAFF
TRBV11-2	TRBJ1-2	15	CASSLVGRGDYGYTF
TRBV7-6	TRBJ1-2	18	CASSQWGSGGSSNYGYTF
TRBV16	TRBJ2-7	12	CASSLQGYEQYF
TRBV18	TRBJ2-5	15	CASSPPSSGAETQYF
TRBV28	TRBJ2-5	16	CASSLPQGWGQETQYF
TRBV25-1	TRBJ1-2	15	CASSEYTDRVDGYTF
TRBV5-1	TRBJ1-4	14	CASSQRGLWEKLFF
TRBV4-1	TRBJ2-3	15	CASSPEQGSTDTQYF
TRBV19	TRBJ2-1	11	CASSLYNEQFF
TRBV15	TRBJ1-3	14	CATSRGTSGNTIYF
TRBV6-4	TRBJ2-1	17	CASSPRPGGHTYNEQFF
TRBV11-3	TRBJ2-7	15	CASSSKQGGSYEQYF
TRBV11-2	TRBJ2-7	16	CASSLALGTKSYEQYF
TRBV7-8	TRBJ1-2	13	CASRYRDIGGYTF
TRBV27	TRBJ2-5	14	CASSPGTRLETQYF
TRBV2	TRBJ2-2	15	CASRRQGGNTGELFF
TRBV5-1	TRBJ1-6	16	CASSLVGPPPSRALHF
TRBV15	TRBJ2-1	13	CATSRALANEQFF
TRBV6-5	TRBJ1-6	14	CATSKKAGGSPLHF
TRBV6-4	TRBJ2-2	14	CASSDSMNTGELFF
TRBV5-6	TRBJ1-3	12	CASSLGRNTIYF
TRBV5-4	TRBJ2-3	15	CASSPGQGVADTQYF
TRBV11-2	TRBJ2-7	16	CASSLDVGQGASEQYF
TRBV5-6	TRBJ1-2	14	CASSLLGANYGYTF
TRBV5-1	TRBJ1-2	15	CASSSGTGGNYGYTF
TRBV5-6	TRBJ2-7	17	CASSPDPGTFSSYEQYF
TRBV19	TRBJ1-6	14	CASSAGQRNSPLHF
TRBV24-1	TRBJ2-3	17	CATSDPGLAGNTDTQYF
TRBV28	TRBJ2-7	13	CASSLSGTYEQYF
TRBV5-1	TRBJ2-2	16	CASSLARDWNTGELFF
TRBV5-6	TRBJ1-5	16	CASSLGRQGGNQPQHF
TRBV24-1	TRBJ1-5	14	CATSETGWNQPQHF
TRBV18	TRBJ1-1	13	CASSPDRATEAFF
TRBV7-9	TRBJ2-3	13	CASRAGGPDTQYF
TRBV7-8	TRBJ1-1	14	CASSSRQGETEAFF
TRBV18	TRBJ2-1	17	CASSPPLFTGGRNEQFF
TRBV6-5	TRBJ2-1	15	CASSYSLAGGGEQFF
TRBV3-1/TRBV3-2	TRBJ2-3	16	CASSQVGGARADTQYF
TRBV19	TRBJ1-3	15	CASSISWDFRNTIYF
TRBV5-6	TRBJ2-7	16	CASSLYVGTSIYEQYF
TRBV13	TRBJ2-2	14	CASSFGGGTGELFF
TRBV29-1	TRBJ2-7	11	CSGILESEQYF